The rows below give T cell receptor beta chains drawn from one sample of a study of neurological immune-mediated disorders. Using its own MiXCR run on the 5' RACE reads, TCRdb lists one record per CDR3 protein. The repertoire holds 70,000 to 75,000 distinct CDR3 sequences, with roughly 13% as singletons. Sequencing was carried out using PBMCs. The receptor source for this set is a female donor with HTLV-1-associated myelopathy (HAM/TSP). CDR3s include the opening cysteine and the closing phenylalanine or tryptophan.

CDR3 protein,V gene,J gene
CASRQPPETGELFF,TRBV12-3/TRBV12-4,TRBJ2-2
CAISGDVYEQYF,TRBV10-3,TRBJ2-7
CASSLAGGIDTQYF,TRBV7-2,TRBJ2-3
CASSLKAAVMEQYF,TRBV5-1,TRBJ2-7
CASSYTSGGPTDTQYF,TRBV6-4,TRBJ2-3
CASSLLGVGTDTQYF,TRBV28,TRBJ2-3
CASSQGQGAGGYTF,TRBV3-1,TRBJ1-2
CATSRGGGREQYF,TRBV15,TRBJ2-7
CASSFLGQPKATQYF,TRBV5-1,TRBJ2-3
CASSPSGSSGNTIYF,TRBV6-6,TRBJ1-3
CSARRRGTDTQYF,TRBV20-1,TRBJ2-3
CASSLASGYGYTF,TRBV5-6,TRBJ1-2
CAIEGVGYGYTF,TRBV24-1,TRBJ1-2
CASSVGGQPQHF,TRBV6-1,TRBJ1-5
CASSLDFTDNQPQHF,TRBV11-2,TRBJ1-5
CASSFKAGGPGTGELFF,TRBV27,TRBJ2-2
CASTGTNTGELFF,TRBV28,TRBJ2-2